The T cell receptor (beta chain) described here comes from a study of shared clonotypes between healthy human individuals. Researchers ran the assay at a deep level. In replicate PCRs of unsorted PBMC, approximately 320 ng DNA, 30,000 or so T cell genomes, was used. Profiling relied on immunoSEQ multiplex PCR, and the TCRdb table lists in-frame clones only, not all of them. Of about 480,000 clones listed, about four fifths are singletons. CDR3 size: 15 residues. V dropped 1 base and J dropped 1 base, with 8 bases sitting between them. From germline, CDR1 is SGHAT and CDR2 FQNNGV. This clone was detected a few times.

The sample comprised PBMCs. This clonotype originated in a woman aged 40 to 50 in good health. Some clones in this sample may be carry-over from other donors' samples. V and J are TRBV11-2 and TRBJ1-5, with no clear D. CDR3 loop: CASSLGLGSNQPQHF. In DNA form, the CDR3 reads TGTGCCAGCAGCTTAGGTTTGGGGAGCAATCAGCCCCAGCATTTT.